This TCR beta chain was obtained from a study of T cell responses to AZD1222 COVID-19 vaccine. Whole-study findings and limits: Donors were mostly white British, more females; clonal diversity possibly underestimated. Sampling that yielded the repertoires occurred only after the peak T cell response.

Worth noting for this clone: The antigen remains undetermined.

Sequenced by immunoSEQ multiplex PCR; TCRdb stores in-frame clones only, minus some. Counted here are 110,000 or so clones, around nine tenths occurring once; the ten biggest clones make up around 4.4%. V lost 4 bases and J 6 bases, leaving 13 bases between the germline ends. From germline, CDR1 is MDHEN and CDR2 SYDVKM. The CDR3 has 13 residues. The sequencing here drew on peripheral blood, taken 28 days after the second dose of the MenACWY control vaccine. The receptor comes from an adult who received the MenACWY meningococcal vaccine as a control. V gene TRBV28 combines with J gene TRBJ2-7; a weak D match, TRBD1 (5 bases). The CDR3 nucleotides are TGTGCCAGCAGTTCCCCAGGGTTTGGCGAGCAGTACTTC. Protein product: CASSSPGFGEQYF.